These 8 T cell receptor beta chains were all obtained from the same sample, sequenced in a study of T cell responses to AZD1222 COVID-19 vaccine. Measured with immunoSEQ multiplex PCR; TCRdb has only the in-frame clones, and not every one. The sample has about 160,000 clones, about 90% seen once. Here the sequenced sample was peripheral blood, taken 28 days after the second AZD1222 dose. These receptors were collected from an adult who received the AZD1222 COVID-19 vaccine.

The CDR3 is CASKLWQGDTEAFF. The DNA for the CDR3 is TGTGCCAGCAAACTGTGGCAGGGTGACACTGAAGCTTTCTTT. V is TRBV2 and J is TRBJ1-1; D may be TRBD1 (5 bases). The CDR3 sequence is 14 residues long. Germline assignment: CDR1 SNHLY and CDR2 FYNNEI. V shed 7 bases and J shed 3 bases, with 15 bases lying between them.

This rearrangement joins TRBV5-1 to TRBJ1-4; possibly TRBD1 for D (5 bases). V was trimmed by 4 bases and J by 3 bases, leaving 10 bases between them. CDR1 SGHRS and CDR2 YFSETQ come from the germline V gene. The CDR3 extends over 14 amino acids. The DNA of the CDR3 is TGCGCCAGCAGCGCCGGGACCGCTAATGAAAAACTGTTTTTT. Translation gives CASSAGTANEKLFF. The full variable domain, its missing parts supplied by reference TRBV5-1 and TRBJ1-4, is KAGVTQTPRYLIKTRGQQVTLSCSPISGHRSVSWYQQTPGQGLQFLFEYFSETQRNKGNFPGRFSGRQFSNSRSEMNVSTLELGDSALYLCASSAGTANEKLFFGSGTQLSVL.

The chain is built from TRBV19 and TRBJ1-4; D is uncertain. Germline V CDR1 and CDR2: LNHDA, SQIVND (reference sequence). CDR3 length: 13 residues. The V gene lost 3 bases and the J gene lost 8 bases, with 10 bases spanning the gap. The CDR3 sequence is CASSILVSEKLFF. In nucleotides, the CDR3 is TGTGCCAGTAGTATCCTGGTATCAGAAAAACTGTTTTTT.

This chain links TRBV13 with TRBJ1-5, with 9 nucleotides matching TRBD1. This CDR3 is 15 amino acids long. V trimming: 5 bases; J trimming: 4 bases; junction bases outside the gene matches: 6. Per germline, CDR1 PRHDT and CDR2 FYEKMQ (reference sequence). The CDR3 nucleotides read TGTGCCAGCAGCAGAGGACAGGGGTCAAATCAGCCCCAGCATTTT. This gives the protein CASSRGQGSNQPQHF.

This chain uses TRBV20-1 with TRBJ2-3, with 8 bases lining up with TRBD1. V lost 6 bases, J lost 0 bases, and 5 bases stayed unmatched. Germline V gene lookup returns CDR1 DFQATT and CDR2 SNEGSKA (reference sequence). CDR3 length: 14 residues. For the CDR3, the DNA is TGCAGTGCAAGTCAGGGGGCTAGCACAGATACGCAGTATTTT. Residues: CSASQGASTDTQYF.

The chain is built from TRBV28 and TRBJ2-2; the D call may be TRBD1 or TRBD2 (6 bases each). Germline-derived CDR1 and CDR2 are MDHEN and SYDVKM. CDR3 size: 16 residues. V was clipped by 6 bases and J by 6 bases, with 20 bases between them. The CDR3, as DNA: TGTGCCAGCAGAGTAGAAAGGGGGGAGATCGCCGGGGAGCTGTTTTTT. It codes for CASRVERGEIAGELFF. The whole variable domain, filled in from reference TRBV28 and TRBJ2-2, reads DVKVTQSSRYLVKRTGEKVFLECVQDMDHENMFWYRQDPGLGLRLIYFSYDVKMKEKGDIPEGYSVSREKKERFSLILESASTNQTSMYLCASRVERGEIAGELFFGEGSRLTVL.

This chain joins TRBV7-9 and TRBJ1-1, with D unresolved. This CDR3 contains 15 residues. With 1 base removed from V and 0 bases from J, the gap between germline ends came to 9 bases. The germline gives CDR1 SEHNR, CDR2 FQNEAQ (reference sequence). The CDR3 region is CASSLGGFMNTEAFF. CDR3 bases: TGTGCCAGCAGCTTAGGAGGGTTCATGAACACTGAAGCTTTCTTT.

This chain connects TRBV7-9 to TRBJ2-7; the D gene is possibly TRBD1 (6 bases). The CDR3 has 12 residues. The V and J ends lost 4 bases and 4 bases respectively, with 8 bases between them. Germline V gene sequence: CDR1 SEHNR, CDR2 FQNEAQ (reference sequence). Here the CDR3 reads CASSSGQYEQYF. Written as DNA, the CDR3 is TGTGCCAGCAGCTCCGGACAGTACGAGCAGTACTTC.